The 30 T cell receptor beta chains in this list originate from one sample, sequenced in a study of vaccination effects on CD4 cells after COVID-19. No cognate antigen is known for these TCRs. Some clones are missing from TCRdb's copy, which holds only in-frame ones; the method was immunoSEQ multiplex PCR. The data contain 60,000 to 80,000 clones, around 70% of them singletons. CD4+ T cell isolation took place after less than 13 days of culture. Participants got two doses of BNT162b2 or mRNA-1273 vaccine. Here the sequenced sample was CD4+ T cells from PBMCs cultured without peptide, taken after COVID-19 vaccination. The receptor source for this set is a human donor who received a COVID-19 vaccine.

The count of this clone is one. Here the CDR3 DNA reads TGTGCCAGCAGGGCACTTGAGACCCAGTACTTC. This gives the protein CASRALETQYF. This chain connects TRBV12-3 or TRBV12-4 to TRBJ2-5; D call uncertain. The CDR3 covers 11 residues. V was shortened by 6 bases and J by 5 bases, with 7 bases between the two germline ends.

V is TRBV3-1 (or the pseudogene TRBV3-2) and J is TRBJ2-3; the D gene is possibly TRBD2 (5 bases). This CDR3 has 13 residues. V was trimmed by 0 bases and J by 5 bases, leaving 6 bases between them. Germline V gene sequence: CDR1 LGHDT, CDR2 YNNKEL (reference sequence). The CDR3 nucleotides are TGTGCCAGCAGCCAAGACCGGGGAGATACGCAGTATTTT. Translation: CASSQDRGDTQYF.

This clone was detected only a few times. The J gene is TRBJ1-2, the V gene TRBV6-5; TRBD1 is a possible D gene (5 bases). Trimming removed 0 bases from V and 3 bases from J, with 14 bases in between. The CDR3 covers 16 residues. Germline V lookup: CDR1 MNHEY, CDR2 SVGAGI. CDR3 sequence (DNA): TGTGCCAGCAGTTACTCGATCGGGACGGCCCACTATGGCTACACCTTC. It codes for CASSYSIGTAHYGYTF.

The chain uses TRBV7-3 and TRBJ2-5, with 7 nucleotides matching TRBD2. Germline lookup yields CDR1 SGHTA and CDR2 FQGTGA. Trimming took 2 bases from V and 5 from J; bases not matched to a gene: 2. This CDR3 contains 13 residues. The CDR3 DNA reads TGTGCCAGCAGCTTAGGGCGGGGGGAGACCCAGTACTTC. Protein: CASSLGRGETQYF.

This clone has just one count. The DNA for the CDR3 is TGCGCCAGCAGCTTAGGGAGCACCGGGGAGCTGTTTTTT. Its translation: CASSLGSTGELFF. The genes are TRBV5-1 and TRBJ2-2, with D possibly being TRBD2 (5 bases). CDR3 length: 13 residues. Per the germline V gene, CDR1 is SGHRS and CDR2 is YFSETQ. Trimming pared 2 bases from V and 4 bases from J, leaving 6 bases between.

This sequence joins TRBV3-1 (or the pseudogene TRBV3-2) and TRBJ2-1, with 13 nucleotides matching TRBD2. Germline lookup yields CDR1 LGHDT and CDR2 YNNKEL (reference sequence). V was pared by 4 bases and J by 4 bases, with 10 bases of the junction left unmatched. The CDR3 covers 18 residues. CDR3 nucleotide sequence: TGTGCCAGCAGCCCTGGACTAGCGGGGGCGACAGGGTACAATGAGCAGTTCTTC. Its protein is CASSPGLAGATGYNEQFF.

The gene calls are TRBV18 and TRBJ2-5, with 7 bases matching TRBD1. Germline trimming cut 5 bases from V and 9 bases from J; bases unmatched to any gene: 15. There are 15 residues in the CDR3. Germline CDR1 is KGHSH and CDR2 is LQKENI. CDR3 DNA sequence: TGTGCCAGCTCAAAGTCCGGGACAGAGGTGGTGGCCCAGTACTTC. Its translation: CASSKSGTEVVAQYF.

This clone was detected a few times. The rearrangement links TRBV10-2 to TRBJ1-5; D may be TRBD1 (5 bases). CDR1 is WSHSY, CDR2 SAAADI, per germline. Trimming cost V 6 bases and J 3 bases, with 18 bases left between them. The CDR3 contains 16 residues. This CDR3 reads CASSVGPFGANQPQHF. CDR3 DNA: TGCGCCAGCAGCGTAGGACCCTTCGGGGCCAATCAGCCCCAGCATTTT.

V is TRBV24-1 and J is TRBJ1-2, with D tentatively TRBD1 (5 bases). This CDR3 is 16 amino acids long. V was trimmed by 2 bases and J by 0 bases, leaving 12 bases between them. CDR1 and CDR2 from the germline V gene are KGHDR and SFDVKD. CDR3 protein: CATSDSGTWANYGYTF. The CDR3 nucleotides read TGTGCCACCAGTGATTCCGGGACGTGGGCTAACTATGGCTACACCTTC.

This clone was counted a single time. V is TRBV7-8 and J is TRBJ2-7; D is possibly TRBD1 (5 bases). The V end lost 3 bases, the J end lost 2 bases, and 11 bases lay between the germline ends. The CDR3 runs to 14 residues. Germline CDR1 reads SGHVS; CDR2 reads FQNEAQ. CDR3 protein: CASSFTQGPYEQYV. In DNA form, the CDR3 reads TGTGCCAGCAGCTTCACTCAGGGCCCCTACGAGCAGTACGTC.

The chain carries TRBV7-9 and TRBJ1-5; D gene ambiguous. This CDR3 comprises 13 residues. Trimming cost V 7 bases and J 7 bases, with 14 bases left between them. CDR1 and CDR2 from the germline V gene are SEHNR and FQNEAQ (reference sequence). CDR3 residues: CASNGGREQPQHF. In DNA, the CDR3 is TGTGCCAGCAATGGCGGTAGGGAACAGCCCCAGCATTTT.

This chain connects TRBV6-4 to TRBJ2-7; D is tentatively TRBD1 or TRBD2 (6 bases each). The CDR3 covers 15 residues. The V gene's germline CDR1 is MRHNA and CDR2 SNTAGT. V lost 5 bases and J lost 3, with 17 bases in between. CDR3: CASSKGRAGHYEQYV. The CDR3 DNA sequence: TGTGCCAGCAGTAAGGGTAGGGCGGGACACTACGAGCAGTACGTC.

The rearrangement uses TRBV7-9 and TRBJ1-1, with TRBD1 matching over 7 bases. CDR3 size: 15 residues. The germline gives CDR1 SEHNR, CDR2 FQNEAQ (reference sequence). Trimming cost V 1 base and J 5 bases; bases outside gene matches: 7. In DNA, the CDR3 is TGTGCCAGCAGCTTAGAGAGGGGGCTCGGGACTGAAGCTTTCTTT. It codes for CASSLERGLGTEAFF.

The chain joins TRBV5-6 to TRBJ2-7, with D possibly TRBD1 on 5 matching bases. V was trimmed by 4 bases and J by 0 bases, leaving 17 bases between them. CDR1 is SGHDT, CDR2 YYEEEE, per germline. The CDR3 has 16 amino acids. CDR3 region: CASSPRASRASYEQYV. The CDR3, as DNA: TGTGCCAGCAGCCCAAGGGCCAGCAGGGCCTCCTACGAGCAGTACGTC.

The J gene is TRBJ2-5, the V gene TRBV14; D perhaps matches TRBD2 (6 bases). The ends were cut back, 1 base at V and 5 bases at J, with 14 bases in the middle. CDR1 SGHDN and CDR2 FVKESK come from the germline V gene. This CDR3 region has 15 residues. CDR3 coding DNA: TGTGCCAGCAGCCAAGTACTCGGGGGTGATGAGACCCAGTACTTC. Protein: CASSQVLGGDETQYF.

The J gene is TRBJ2-6, the V gene TRBV2, with D unresolved. The V end was cut by 5 bases, the J end by 1 base, with 3 bases between. The CDR3 loop spans 13 amino acids. In germline, CDR1 is SNHLY, CDR2 FYNNEI. CDR3: CASSRSGANVLTF. CDR3 DNA: TGTGCCAGCAGTAGATCTGGGGCCAACGTCCTGACTTTC. The whole variable domain, remainder taken from reference TRBV2 and TRBJ2-6, is EPEVTQTPSHQVTQMGQEVILRCVPISNHLYFYWYRQILGQKVEFLVSFYNNEISEKSEIFDDQFSVERPDGSNFTLKIRSTKLEDSAMYFCASSRSGANVLTFGAGSRLTVL.

V gene TRBV27 combines with J gene TRBJ2-3, with 13 bases aligning to TRBD2. V was pared by 3 bases and J by 5 bases, with 8 bases of the junction left unmatched. CDR1 and CDR2 (germline): MNHEY, SMNVEV (reference sequence). CDR3 length: 17 amino acids. CDR3 in DNA: TGTGCCAGCAGTTTGAGACTAGCGGGGGGTACGGTAGATACGCAGTATTTT. Residues: CASSLRLAGGTVDTQYF.

The chain combines TRBV5-6 with TRBJ1-2; 10 bases agree with TRBD1. Unmatched junction bases numbered 6, after V lost 0 bases and J lost 4 bases. The CDR3 totals 16 residues. Germline loops: CDR1 SGHDT, CDR2 YYEEEE. Here the CDR3 reads CASSLVRTGGIYGYTF. CDR3 bases: TGTGCCAGCAGCTTGGTCCGGACAGGGGGTATCTATGGCTACACCTTC.

V usage is TRBV5-1 and J usage is TRBJ2-1; tentative D call: TRBD2 (6 bases). CDR3 size: 12 residues. Germline V CDR1 and CDR2: SGHRS, YFSETQ. Between the trimmed V and J ends, which lost 0 bases and 10 bases, there was a span of 8 bases. CDR3 DNA: TGCGCCAGCAGCTTGGAGAGCGGGGAGCAGTTCTTC. Translated, it gives CASSLESGEQFF.

The V and J genes are TRBV14 and TRBJ1-3; no definite D call. The CDR3 covers 16 residues. V was shortened by 4 bases and J by 0 bases, with 13 bases between the two germline ends. The germline CDR1 and CDR2 sequences are SGHDN and FVKESK. CDR3 DNA: TGTGCCAGCAGCCCCTTGGGCAGTGTCTCTGGAAACACCATATATTTT. Protein product: CASSPLGSVSGNTIYF.

This clone is a singleton in its sample. CDR3 DNA: TGTGCCAGCTCACCACCTGGAAGCGGGGATACGCAGTATTTT. It encodes CASSPPGSGDTQYF. The gene calls are TRBV18 and TRBJ2-3; maybe TRBD2 (6 bases). Germline V CDR1 and CDR2: KGHSH, LQKENI. This CDR3 region has 14 residues. Trimming took off 0 bases at V and 6 bases at J, with 10 bases between the two ends.

V usage is TRBV4-1 and J usage is TRBJ2-3; 7 bases match TRBD1. CDR3 length: 16 amino acids. Per germline, CDR1 MGHRA and CDR2 YSYEKL. J lost 0 bases, V lost 1 base, and 4 bases had no gene match. CDR3 coding DNA: TGCGCCAGCAGCCAAGTGGACAGGACTAGCACAGATACGCAGTATTTT. Amino acids: CASSQVDRTSTDTQYF.

The J gene is TRBJ1-4, the V gene TRBV6-5, with D unclear. The CDR3 runs 12 residues. V was clipped by 8 bases and J by 4 bases, with 8 bases between them. The germline V gene encodes CDR1 MNHEY and CDR2 SVGAGI. In DNA form, the CDR3 reads TGTGCCAGCGGGGAGAGTAATGAAAAACTGTTTTTT. It codes for CASGESNEKLFF.

The V and J genes are TRBV2 and TRBJ1-1; perhaps TRBD1 as D (5 bases). Germline lookup yields CDR1 SNHLY and CDR2 FYNNEI. Trimming took 8 bases from V and 4 from J, leaving 17 bases between them. The CDR3 spans 14 residues. The CDR3 sequence is CASSGTAFTTEAFF. Here the CDR3 DNA reads TGTGCCAGCTCAGGGACGGCTTTTACCACTGAAGCTTTCTTT.

The chain is built from TRBV11-2 and TRBJ2-3, with TRBD2 identical over 11 bases. Trimming at V came to 0 bases and at J to 4 bases, leaving 0 bases not matched to a gene. The germline V gene has CDR1 SGHAT and CDR2 FQNNGV. The CDR3 has 15 residues. CDR3 protein: CASSLDSGGADTQYF. The CDR3 nucleotides are TGTGCCAGCAGCTTAGATAGCGGGGGGGCAGATACGCAGTATTTT.

This clone was detected only a few times. The chain couples TRBV3-1 (or the pseudogene TRBV3-2) to TRBJ1-2; tentatively, D is TRBD1 (6 bases). The CDR3 totals 14 residues. Per the germline V gene, CDR1 is LGHDT and CDR2 is YNNKEL (reference sequence). V was shortened by 0 bases and J by 7 bases, with 12 bases between the two germline ends. The CDR3 DNA reads as TGTGCCAGCAGCCAAGATCAGGGGCGGGGTGGCTACACCTTC. Translating it yields CASSQDQGRGGYTF.

The chain joins TRBV4-2 to TRBJ2-2; possibly TRBD1 or TRBD2 for D (6 bases each). V was pared by 4 bases and J by 1 base, with 22 bases between. The CDR3 length is 19 residues. Germline-derived CDR1 and CDR2 are LGHNA and YNFKEQ. Here the CDR3 DNA reads TGTGCCAGCAGCCCCTGGAGTGTGGGGGGCCCTCGGAACACCGGGGAGCTGTTTTTT. This encodes CASSPWSVGGPRNTGELFF.

Here the CDR3 DNA reads TGCGCCAGCAGCTTGGTGGGGGCGCGGTATGGAAACACCATATATTTT. Protein product: CASSLVGARYGNTIYF. The chain employs TRBV5-1 and TRBJ1-3, with D maybe TRBD1 (6 bases). This CDR3 region has 16 residues. Germline assignment: CDR1 SGHRS and CDR2 YFSETQ. V was trimmed by 0 bases and J by 3 bases, leaving 13 bases between them.

This chain uses TRBV7-8 with TRBJ1-2; weak D call: TRBD1 (5 bases). The germline V gene encodes CDR1 SGHVS and CDR2 FQNEAQ. This CDR3 has 16 residues. The V end was cut by 5 bases, the J end by 4 bases, with 20 bases between. In DNA form, the CDR3 reads TGTGCCAGCAGCCCACCATTCGGGGCAGACGGCTATGGCTACACCTTC. Its translation is CASSPPFGADGYGYTF.

V usage is TRBV5-4 and J usage is TRBJ2-2; tentatively, D is TRBD2 (6 bases). CDR1 is SGHNT and CDR2 is YYREEE in the germline V gene (reference sequence). With 5 bases removed from V and 2 bases from J, the gap between germline ends came to 13 bases. CDR3 length: 15 amino acids. The CDR3 DNA follows: TGTGCCAGCAGAGACGCGGGACTTAACACCGGGGAGCTGTTTTTT. Translating it yields CASRDAGLNTGELFF.